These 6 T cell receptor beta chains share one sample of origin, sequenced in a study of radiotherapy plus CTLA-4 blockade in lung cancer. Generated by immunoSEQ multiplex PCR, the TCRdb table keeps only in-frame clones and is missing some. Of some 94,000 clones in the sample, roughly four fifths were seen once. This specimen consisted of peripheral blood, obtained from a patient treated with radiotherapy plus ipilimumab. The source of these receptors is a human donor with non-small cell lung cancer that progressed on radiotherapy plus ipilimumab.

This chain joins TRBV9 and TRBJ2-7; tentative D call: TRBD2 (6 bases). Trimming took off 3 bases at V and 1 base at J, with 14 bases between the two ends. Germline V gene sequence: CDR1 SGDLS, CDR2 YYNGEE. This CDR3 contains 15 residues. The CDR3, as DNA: TGTGCCAGCAGCGCCTCCTTGGAGGGATCCTACGAGCAGTACTTC. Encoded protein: CASSASLEGSYEQYF.

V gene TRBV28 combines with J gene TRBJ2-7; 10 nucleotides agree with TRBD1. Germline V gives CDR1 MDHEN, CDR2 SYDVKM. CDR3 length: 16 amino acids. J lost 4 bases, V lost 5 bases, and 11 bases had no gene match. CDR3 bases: TGTGCCAGCAGTCCTCAGACAGGGGGCTACTCTTACGAGCAGTACGTC. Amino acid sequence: CASSPQTGGYSYEQYV.

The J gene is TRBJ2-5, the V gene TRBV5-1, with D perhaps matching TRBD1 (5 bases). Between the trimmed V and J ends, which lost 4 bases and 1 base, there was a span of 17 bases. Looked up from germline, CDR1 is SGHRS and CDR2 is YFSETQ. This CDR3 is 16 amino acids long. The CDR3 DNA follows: TGCGCCAGCAGCCGACAAGGCCAGGGCCGCCAAGAGACCCAGTACTTC. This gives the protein CASSRQGQGRQETQYF. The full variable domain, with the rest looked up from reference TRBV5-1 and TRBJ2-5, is KAGVTQTPRYLIKTRGQQVTLSCSPISGHRSVSWYQQTPGQGLQFLFEYFSETQRNKGNFPGRFSGRQFSNSRSEMNVSTLELGDSALYLCASSRQGQGRQETQYFGPGTRLLVL.

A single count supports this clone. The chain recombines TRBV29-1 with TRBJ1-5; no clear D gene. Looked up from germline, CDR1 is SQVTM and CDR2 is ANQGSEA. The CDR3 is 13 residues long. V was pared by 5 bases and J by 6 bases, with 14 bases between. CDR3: CSVLEGKVQPQHF. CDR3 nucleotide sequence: TGCAGCGTTTTGGAGGGAAAGGTTCAGCCCCAGCATTTT.

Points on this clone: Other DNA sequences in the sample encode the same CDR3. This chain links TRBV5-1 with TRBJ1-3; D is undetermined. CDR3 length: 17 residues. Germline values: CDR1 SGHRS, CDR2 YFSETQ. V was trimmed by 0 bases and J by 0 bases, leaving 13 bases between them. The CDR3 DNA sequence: TGCGCCAGCAGCTTGGCCTTAGACCGCCGCTCTGGAAACACCATATATTTT. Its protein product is CASSLALDRRSGNTIYF.

Written as DNA, the CDR3 is TGCGCCAGCAGCTACCGGACAGGGGAGGGCTATGGCTACACCTTC. This gives the protein CASSYRTGEGYGYTF. V gene TRBV5-1 combines with J gene TRBJ1-2, with TRBD1 identical over 9 bases. CDR1 and CDR2 (germline): SGHRS, YFSETQ. The V segment lost 3 bases and the J segment 4 bases; nucleotides outside the gene matches: 7. This CDR3 contains 15 residues.